This entry is about one TCR beta chain. The participants were between about 18 and 90 years old and came from about two dozen US areas. Contact with a PCR-confirmed or clinician-diagnosed COVID-19 case occurred within 2 weeks of entry. The CDR3 runs 14 residues. Trimming took off 1 base at V and 6 bases at J, with 10 bases between the two ends. The germline V gene has CDR1 KGHSH and CDR2 LQKENI. This sample was taken from a study of blood T cell repertoires in COVID-19. Study in general: Sites across the United States, Italy and Spain contributed samples from acute and convalescent COVID-19. Sources were T cells, B-cell-depleted T cells, or PBMCs; the material itself was cDNA or gDNA.

Clones were read by immunoSEQ multiplex PCR, and TCRdb kept only the in-frame ones, dropping some. Of 50,000 to 70,000 clones detected, under 80% appear once; the ten largest clones hold about half. Sequenced input: PBMCs or T cells enriched from blood (not recorded which). V is TRBV18 and J is TRBJ1-3; D is undetermined. This TCR was sampled from an older woman who had been exposed to COVID-19. The CDR3 DNA follows: TGTGCCAGCTCACCACAGGTCGGAGAAAACACCATATATTTT. It codes for CASSPQVGENTIYF.